Sequencing of this T cell receptor (beta chain) was carried out in a study of identifying expanded T cells in peripheral blood. With respect to this clone: Its target is unknown.

General observations from the study: Technical replicates showed around 1.1 changed clones; two weeks about 16.4; four weeks 19. Variance in clone template counts between roughly two-week samples significantly increased with total template count across all healthy donors.

V lost 5 bases to trimming and J lost 8 bases, with 13 bases between them. Germline CDR1 and CDR2: SGHNT and YENEEA. The CDR3 extends over 13 amino acids. Sequenced by immunoSEQ multiplex PCR; TCRdb stores in-frame clones only, minus some. The sample has about 130,000 clones, approximately 86% seen once. No infections or other immune events were documented during collection. The specimen was blood. The origin of this receptor is a person aged 18-70 years in good health. The chain combines TRBV11-3 with TRBJ2-1; possibly TRBD2 for D (5 bases). The CDR3 sequence: CASSGPGVYEQFF. DNA of the CDR3: TGTGCCAGCAGCGGACCCGGGGTGTATGAGCAGTTCTTC.